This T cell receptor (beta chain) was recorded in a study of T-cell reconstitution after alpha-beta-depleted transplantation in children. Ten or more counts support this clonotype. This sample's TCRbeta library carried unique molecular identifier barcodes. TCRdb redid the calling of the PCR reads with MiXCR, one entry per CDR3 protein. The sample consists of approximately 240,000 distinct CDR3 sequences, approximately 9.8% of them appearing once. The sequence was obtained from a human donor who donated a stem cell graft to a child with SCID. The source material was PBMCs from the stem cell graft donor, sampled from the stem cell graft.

The CDR3 here is CATSDGTGTGSTDTQYF. The CDR3 DNA is TGTGCCACCAGTGACGGGACCGGGACAGGGAGCACAGATACGCAGTATTTT. The chain employs TRBV24-1 and TRBJ2-3; 9 bases align to TRBD1. The junction had 7 bases not matched to a gene; V was cut back by 4 bases and J by 0 bases. This CDR3 has 17 amino acids. Germline V gene lookup returns CDR1 KGHDR and CDR2 SFDVKD.